The subject of this entry is one T cell receptor beta chain. This clone's antigen is unknown. Base qualities are not at hand, and no much larger clone is one base apart. The immunoSEQ Assay was used to sequence TCRbeta CDR3 regions. After extraction, genomic DNA underwent amplification by bias-controlled multiplex PCR, followed by high-throughput sequencing. As for the original processing: To quantify the absolute abundance of every unique TCRbeta CDR3 region, sequences were collapsed and filtered. T cell fraction was estimated by normalization of TCRbeta template counts to usable DNA, with usable DNA being measured through amplification of reference genes present in all nucleated cells. Repertoire TCRs were annotated as SARS-CoV-2-specific when V gene, CDR3 amino acid sequence and J gene were exactly matched to a known reactive TCR set. The reference SARS-CoV-2 TCR set came from MIRA and was filtered for enrichment in COVID-19-positive ImmuneCODE repertoires, removing public or cross-reactive TCRs. Based on the MIRA antigens, annotated TCRs were further analysed at the level of specific ORF or position within ORF. Depth was the summed frequency of annotated unique rearrangements, while breadth was defined as annotated unique rearrangements over total unique productive rearrangements. Two-sided Wilcoxon rank-sum tests were applied when comparing TCR breadth between groups. The table was pulled from immuneACCESS by TCRdb, which kept in-frame rearrangements only. Such tables lose some clones; where checked, under half of the loss comes from unresolved V genes, and the rest has no known cause. V and J calls and clone size are those listed in that table; D and trimming were worked out from the DNA. Counted in this sample were a few hundred thousand clones; 70% to 90% of them appeared once. The ten biggest clones cover around 3.5% of the sample.

The sample is drawn from a study of Ad26.COV2.S vaccination and SARS-CoV-2 variants (dated by TCRdb to the early 2020s). General notes on the study: Vaccine-arm donors were drawn from COV1001, a multicentre, randomized, double-blind, placebo-controlled phase I-IIa trial of Ad26.COV2.S in healthy adults. Ad26.COV2.S was given intramuscularly at 5x10^10 or 1x10^11 viral particles, as a single shot or as two shots 56 days apart. Sequencing of the TCRbeta repertoire served to evaluate the specificity and breadth of SARS-CoV-2-reactive T cell receptors following Ad26.COV2.S vaccination. A total of 32 samples were included in the TCR-sequenced set, comprising roughly 20 Ad26.COV2.S vaccine recipients, 5 placebo recipients and 8 SARS-CoV-2 convalescent individuals. Participants in the trial were split at random into five groups of five each, receiving low-dose or high-dose Ad26.COV2.S once or twice, or else placebo on both occasions. Throughout the experiments and outcome assessment, investigators stayed blinded to trial group allocation. Overall results and qualifications from the work: Compared with placebo recipients, Ad26.COV2.S recipients showed higher spike-specific TCR breadth (P = 0.0014). Comparing responses between vaccine doses or regimens was not something the study was powered to do. According to the authors, total T cell responses may have been underestimated by the TCR breadth and depth analyses. Vaccine and placebo recipients had comparable non-spike TCR breadth, which fits with the vaccine containing only spike. After vaccination, spike-specific CD8+ and CD4+ T cell responses were reported to show substantial breadth.

The treatment or condition label here, explained by the study, means: 15 to 20 received Ad26.COV2.S at low or high dose, single or two shots; a few received placebo; per-sample allocation not given. For vaccine and placebo recipients, repertoires were sequenced using samples collected on day 63 after the first injection. Between 29 July and 7 August 2020, Cohort 1b enrolled 25 adults aged 18-55 years at one site in Boston, USA. As a vaccine, Ad26.COV2.S was a replication-incompetent adenovirus type 26 vector that expressed a prefusion-stabilized SARS-CoV-2 spike protein derived from the original Wuhan strain. Between the V and J ends, shortened by 0 bases and 6 bases respectively, the junction contains 7 bases. Including the terminal cysteine and phenylalanine, the CDR3 comprises 14 residues. The entry retains the CDR3 DNA only, 42 bases that are in frame from base 1. CDR1 and CDR2 are drawn from the germline V gene: SGHRS, YFSETQ.

This chain joins TRBV5-1 to TRBJ1-6; D gene: possibly TRBD1, on 5 matching bases. This TCR was sampled from a person between 18 and 60 years old who received the Ad26.COV2.S COVID-19 vaccine or a placebo. The specimen was peripheral blood, collected in a trial of Ad26.COV2.S vaccine versus placebo. The sequence in DNA is TGCGCCAGCAGCTTGGCAGGGCGTAATTCACCCCTCCACTTT. Protein translation: CASSLAGRNSPLHF.